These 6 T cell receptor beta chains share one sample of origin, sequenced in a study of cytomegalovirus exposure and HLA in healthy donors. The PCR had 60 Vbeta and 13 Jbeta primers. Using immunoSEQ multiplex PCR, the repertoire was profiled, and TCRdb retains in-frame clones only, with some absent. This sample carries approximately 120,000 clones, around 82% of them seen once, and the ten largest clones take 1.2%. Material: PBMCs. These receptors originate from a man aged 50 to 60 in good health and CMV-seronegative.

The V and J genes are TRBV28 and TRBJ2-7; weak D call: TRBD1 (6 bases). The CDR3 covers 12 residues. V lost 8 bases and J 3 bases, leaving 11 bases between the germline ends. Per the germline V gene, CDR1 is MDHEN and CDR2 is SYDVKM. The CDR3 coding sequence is TGTGCCAGCGGACCACAGGGCTACGAGCAGTACTTC. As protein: CASGPQGYEQYF.

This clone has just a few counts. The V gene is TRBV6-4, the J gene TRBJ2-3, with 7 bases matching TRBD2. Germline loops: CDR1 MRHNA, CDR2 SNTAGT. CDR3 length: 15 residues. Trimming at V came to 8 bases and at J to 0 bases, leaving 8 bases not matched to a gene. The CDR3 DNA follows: TGTGCCAGCGCCTTAGAAGCGGGGAGCACAGATACGCAGTATTTT. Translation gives CASALEAGSTDTQYF.

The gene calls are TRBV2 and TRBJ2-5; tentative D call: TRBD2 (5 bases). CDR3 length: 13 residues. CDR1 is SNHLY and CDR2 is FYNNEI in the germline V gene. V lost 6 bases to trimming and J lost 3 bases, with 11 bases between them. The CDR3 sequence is CASSLEEKETQYF. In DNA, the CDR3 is TGTGCCAGCAGCTTGGAGGAAAAAGAGACCCAGTACTTC.

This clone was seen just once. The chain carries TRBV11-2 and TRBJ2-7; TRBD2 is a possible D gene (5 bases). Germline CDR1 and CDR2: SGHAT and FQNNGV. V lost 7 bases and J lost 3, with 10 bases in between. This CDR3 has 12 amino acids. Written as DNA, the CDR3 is TGTGCCAGCAATGGCGGGCTCTACGAGCAGTACTTC. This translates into CASNGGLYEQYF.

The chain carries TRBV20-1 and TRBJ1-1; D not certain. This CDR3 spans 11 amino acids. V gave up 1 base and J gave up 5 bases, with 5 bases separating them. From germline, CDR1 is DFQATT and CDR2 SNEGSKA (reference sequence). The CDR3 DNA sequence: TGCAGTGCTAGAGCGGGGACTGAAGCTTTCTTT. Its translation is CSARAGTEAFF.

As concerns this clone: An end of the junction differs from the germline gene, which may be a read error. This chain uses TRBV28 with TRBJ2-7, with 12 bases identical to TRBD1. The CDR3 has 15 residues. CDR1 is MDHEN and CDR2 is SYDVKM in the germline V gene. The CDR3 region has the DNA TGTGCCAGCAGTTTAGTGGAGGGACAGGGGGCGTTTCCCCACTTC. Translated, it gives CASSLVEGQGAFPHF.